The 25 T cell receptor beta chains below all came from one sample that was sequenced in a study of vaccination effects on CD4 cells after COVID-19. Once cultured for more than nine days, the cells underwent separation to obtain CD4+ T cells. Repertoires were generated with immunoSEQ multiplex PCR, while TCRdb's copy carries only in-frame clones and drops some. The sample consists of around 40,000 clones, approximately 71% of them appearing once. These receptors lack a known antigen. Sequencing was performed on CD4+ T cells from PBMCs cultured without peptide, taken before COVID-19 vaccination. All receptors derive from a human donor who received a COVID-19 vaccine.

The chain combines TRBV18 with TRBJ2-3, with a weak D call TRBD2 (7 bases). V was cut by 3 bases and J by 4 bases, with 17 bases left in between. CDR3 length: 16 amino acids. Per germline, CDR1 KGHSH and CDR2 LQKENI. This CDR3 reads CASSPVGGPAPDTQYF. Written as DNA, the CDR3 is TGTGCCAGCTCACCTGTCGGGGGGCCGGCCCCAGATACGCAGTATTTT. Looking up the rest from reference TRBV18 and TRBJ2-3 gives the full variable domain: NAGVMQNPRHLVRRRGQEARLRCSPMKGHSHVYWYRQLPEEGLKFMVYLQKENIIDESGMPKERFSAEFPKEGPSILRIQQVVRGDSAAYFCASSPVGGPAPDTQYFGPGTRLTVL.

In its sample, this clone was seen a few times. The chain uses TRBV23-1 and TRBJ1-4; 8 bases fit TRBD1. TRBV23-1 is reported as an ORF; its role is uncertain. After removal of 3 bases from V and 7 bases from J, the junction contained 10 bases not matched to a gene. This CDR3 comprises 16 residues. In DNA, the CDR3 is TGCGCCAGCAGTCAGTCGTCCGGACAGGGTAGTGAAAAACTGTTTTTT. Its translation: CASSQSSGQGSEKLFF.

CDR3 sequence (DNA): TGTGCCAGCAGTGATTTAGCTGCCGGGAGCAATGAGCAGTTCTTC. Translated, it gives CASSDLAAGSNEQFF. The chain couples TRBV2 to TRBJ2-1; weak D call: TRBD2 (6 bases). The CDR3 contains 15 residues. The germline CDR1 and CDR2 sequences are SNHLY and FYNNEI. Trimming removed 3 bases from V and 6 bases from J, with 15 bases in between.

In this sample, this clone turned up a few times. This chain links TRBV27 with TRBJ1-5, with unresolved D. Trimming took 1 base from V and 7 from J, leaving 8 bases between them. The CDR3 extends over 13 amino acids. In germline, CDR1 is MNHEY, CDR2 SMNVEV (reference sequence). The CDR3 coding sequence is TGTGCCAGCAGTTTATTAGGACCCCAGCCCCAGCATTTT. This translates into CASSLLGPQPQHF.

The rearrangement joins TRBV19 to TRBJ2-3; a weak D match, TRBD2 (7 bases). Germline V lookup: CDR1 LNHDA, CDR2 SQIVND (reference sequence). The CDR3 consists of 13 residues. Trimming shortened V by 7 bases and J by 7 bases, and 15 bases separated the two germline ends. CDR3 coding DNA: TGTGCCAGTAATGGTGGGAGGGGGTATACGCAGTATTTT. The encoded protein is CASNGGRGYTQYF.

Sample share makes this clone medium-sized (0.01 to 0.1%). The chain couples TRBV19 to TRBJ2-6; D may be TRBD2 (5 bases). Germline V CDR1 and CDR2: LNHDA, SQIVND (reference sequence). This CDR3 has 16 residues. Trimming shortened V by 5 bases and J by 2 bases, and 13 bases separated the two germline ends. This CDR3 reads CASSRGLTAGANVLTF. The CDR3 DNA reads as TGTGCCAGTAGTCGCGGACTCACGGCTGGGGCCAACGTCCTGACTTTC.

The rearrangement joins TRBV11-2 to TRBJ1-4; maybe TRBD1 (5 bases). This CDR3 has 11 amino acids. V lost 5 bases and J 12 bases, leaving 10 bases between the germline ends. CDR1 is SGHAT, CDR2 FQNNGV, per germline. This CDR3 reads CASSLTGELFF. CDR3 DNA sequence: TGTGCCAGCAGCCTAACAGGAGAACTGTTTTTT.

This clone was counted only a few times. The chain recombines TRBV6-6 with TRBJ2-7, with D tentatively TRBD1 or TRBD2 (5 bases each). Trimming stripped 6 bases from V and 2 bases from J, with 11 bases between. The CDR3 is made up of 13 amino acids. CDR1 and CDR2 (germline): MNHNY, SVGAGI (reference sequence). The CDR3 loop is CASRGPGAYEQYF. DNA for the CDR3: TGTGCCAGCAGGGGACCCGGGGCCTACGAGCAGTACTTC.

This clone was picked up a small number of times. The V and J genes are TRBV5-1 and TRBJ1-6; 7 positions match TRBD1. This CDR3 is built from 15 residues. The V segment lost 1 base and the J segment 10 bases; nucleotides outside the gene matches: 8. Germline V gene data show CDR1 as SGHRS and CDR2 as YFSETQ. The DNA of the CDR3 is TGCGCCAGCAGCTTGCTAGACAGGGATGGCTCACCCCTCCACTTT. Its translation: CASSLLDRDGSPLHF.

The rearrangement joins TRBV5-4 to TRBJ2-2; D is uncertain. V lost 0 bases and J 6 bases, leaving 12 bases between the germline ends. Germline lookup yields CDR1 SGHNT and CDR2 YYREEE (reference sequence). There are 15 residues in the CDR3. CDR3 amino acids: CASSLAGTQAGELFF. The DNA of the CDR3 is TGTGCCAGCAGCTTGGCCGGTACTCAAGCCGGGGAGCTGTTTTTT. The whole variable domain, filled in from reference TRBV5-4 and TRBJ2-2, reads ETGVTQSPTHLIKTRGQQVTLRCSSQSGHNTVSWYQQALGQGPQFIFQYYREEENGRGNFPPRFSGLQFPNYSSELNVNALELDDSALYLCASSLAGTQAGELFFGEGSRLTVL.

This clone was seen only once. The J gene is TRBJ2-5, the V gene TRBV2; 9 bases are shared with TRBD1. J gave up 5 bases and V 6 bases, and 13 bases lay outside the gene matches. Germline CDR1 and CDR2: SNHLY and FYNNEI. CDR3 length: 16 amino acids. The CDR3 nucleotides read TGTGCCAGCAGGCTAGAACTGGGACAGGGCCAGGAGACCCAGTACTTC. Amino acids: CASRLELGQGQETQYF.

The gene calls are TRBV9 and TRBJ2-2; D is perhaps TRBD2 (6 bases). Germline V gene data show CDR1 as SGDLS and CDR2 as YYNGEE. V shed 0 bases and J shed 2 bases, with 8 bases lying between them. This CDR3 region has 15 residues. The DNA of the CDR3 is TGTGCCAGCAGCGTAGCGGGGGTAAACACCGGGGAGCTGTTTTTT. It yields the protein CASSVAGVNTGELFF.

CDR3 sequence reads: CASSRRLANNEQFF. CDR3 DNA: TGTGCCAGCAGTAGGAGACTAGCAAACAATGAGCAGTTCTTC. The V and J genes are TRBV2 and TRBJ2-1, with 7 bases lining up with TRBD2. V was pared by 5 bases and J by 5 bases, with 6 bases of the junction left unmatched. The CDR3 length is 14 residues. Looked up from germline, CDR1 is SNHLY and CDR2 is FYNNEI.

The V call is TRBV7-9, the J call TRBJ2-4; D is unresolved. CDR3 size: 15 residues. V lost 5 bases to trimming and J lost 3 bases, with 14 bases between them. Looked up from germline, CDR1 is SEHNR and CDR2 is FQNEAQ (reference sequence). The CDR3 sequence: CASSPTRMFKNIQYF. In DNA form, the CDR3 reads TGTGCCAGCAGCCCCACTCGTATGTTCAAAAACATTCAGTACTTC.

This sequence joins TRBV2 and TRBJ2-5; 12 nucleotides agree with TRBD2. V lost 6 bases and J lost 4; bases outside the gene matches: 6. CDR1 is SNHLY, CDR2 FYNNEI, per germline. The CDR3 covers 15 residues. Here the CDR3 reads CASSALAGGRETQYF. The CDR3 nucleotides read TGTGCCAGCAGCGCCCTAGCGGGGGGGCGAGAGACCCAGTACTTC.

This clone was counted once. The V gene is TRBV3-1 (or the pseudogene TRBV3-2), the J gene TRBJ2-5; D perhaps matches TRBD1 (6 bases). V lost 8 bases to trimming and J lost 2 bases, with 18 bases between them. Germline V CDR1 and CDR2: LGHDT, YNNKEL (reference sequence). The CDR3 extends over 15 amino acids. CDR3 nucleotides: TGTGCCAGCGGAGAAAGACAGGTTCTACAAGAGACCCAGTACTTC. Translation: CASGERQVLQETQYF.

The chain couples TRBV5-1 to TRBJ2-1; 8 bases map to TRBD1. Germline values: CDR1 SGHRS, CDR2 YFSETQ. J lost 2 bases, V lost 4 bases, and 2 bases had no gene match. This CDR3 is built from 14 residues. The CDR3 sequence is CASSLGQAYNEQFF. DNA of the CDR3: TGCGCCAGCAGCCTGGGACAGGCCTACAATGAGCAGTTCTTC.

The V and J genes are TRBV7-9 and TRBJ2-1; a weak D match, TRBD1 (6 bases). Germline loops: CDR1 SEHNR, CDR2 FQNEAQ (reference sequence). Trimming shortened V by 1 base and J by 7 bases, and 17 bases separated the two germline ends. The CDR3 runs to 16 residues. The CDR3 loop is CASSLVVGTHGNEQFF. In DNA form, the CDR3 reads TGTGCCAGCAGCTTAGTTGTAGGGACACATGGGAATGAGCAGTTCTTC.

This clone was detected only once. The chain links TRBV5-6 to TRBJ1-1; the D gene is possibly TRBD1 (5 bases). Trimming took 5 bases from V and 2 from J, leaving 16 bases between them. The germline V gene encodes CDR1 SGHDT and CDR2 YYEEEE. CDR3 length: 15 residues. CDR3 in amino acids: CASRRIGQGNTEAFF. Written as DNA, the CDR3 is TGTGCCAGCAGACGTATAGGGCAGGGCAACACTGAAGCTTTCTTT.

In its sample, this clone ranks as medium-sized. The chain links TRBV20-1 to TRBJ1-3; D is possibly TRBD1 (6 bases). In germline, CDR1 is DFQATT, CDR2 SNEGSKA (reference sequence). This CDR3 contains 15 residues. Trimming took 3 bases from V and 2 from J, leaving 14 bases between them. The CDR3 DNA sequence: TGCAGTGCTAGTCCCAGGGGTTTGGCTGGAAACACCATATATTTT. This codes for CSASPRGLAGNTIYF.

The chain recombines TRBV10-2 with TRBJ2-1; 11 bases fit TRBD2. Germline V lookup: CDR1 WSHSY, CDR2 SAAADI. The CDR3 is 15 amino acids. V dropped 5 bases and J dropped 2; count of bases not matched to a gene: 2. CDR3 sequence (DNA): TGCGCCAGCAGTTCGACTAGCGGGGCCTACAATGAGCAGTTCTTC. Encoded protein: CASSSTSGAYNEQFF.

CDR3: CSAGTAYEQYF. In DNA form, the CDR3 reads TGCAGCGCCGGGACAGCGTACGAGCAGTACTTC. The J gene is TRBJ2-7, the V gene TRBV29-1, with 7 bases that match TRBD1. The CDR3 has 11 residues. The germline CDR1 and CDR2 sequences are SQVTM and ANQGSEA. With V trimmed by 7 bases and J by 4 bases, 4 bases remained unmatched.

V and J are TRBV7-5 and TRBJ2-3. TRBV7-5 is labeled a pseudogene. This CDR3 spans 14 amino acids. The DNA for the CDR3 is TGTGTCAGAAGCTTAGCCCAGACCACAGATACGCAGTATTTT. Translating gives CVRSLAQTTDTQYF.

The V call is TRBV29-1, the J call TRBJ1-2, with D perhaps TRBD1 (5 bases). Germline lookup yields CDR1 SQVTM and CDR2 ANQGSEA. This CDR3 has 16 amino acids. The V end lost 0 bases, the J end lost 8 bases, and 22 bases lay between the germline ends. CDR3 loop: CSVEELDGAISQGYTF. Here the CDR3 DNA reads TGCAGCGTTGAAGAACTTGACGGGGCGATTTCTCAGGGCTACACCTTC.

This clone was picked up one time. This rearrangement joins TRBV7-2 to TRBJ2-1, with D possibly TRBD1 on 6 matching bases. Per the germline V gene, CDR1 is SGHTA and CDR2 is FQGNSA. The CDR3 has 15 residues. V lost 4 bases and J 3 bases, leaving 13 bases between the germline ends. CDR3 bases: TGTGCCAGCAGCTCGACCGGGACAAACTACAATGAGCAGTTCTTC. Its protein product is CASSSTGTNYNEQFF.